Listed below are T cell receptor beta chains from one sample, sequenced in a study of shared clonotypes between healthy human individuals. Generated by immunoSEQ multiplex PCR, the TCRdb table keeps only in-frame clones and is missing some. The table includes about 100,000 clones, roughly 50% detected once. Sequenced sample: PBMCs. The receptors here all came from a woman between 40 and 50 years old in good health. Some clones in this sample may be carry-over from other donors' samples. CDR3s include the opening cysteine and the closing phenylalanine or tryptophan. A D gene is named only where the DNA matches it firmly. Expanded clones are given a class, and other clones once, few, many or no size at all.

v_call: TRBV29-1
j_call: TRBJ2-1
clone_size: few
d_call: TRBD2
cdr3_nt: TGCAGCGTCGCAAGATCACACGGGGGGGGTGAGCAGTTCTTC
cdr3_aa: CSVARSHGGGEQFF

v_call: TRBV5-1
j_call: TRBJ2-5
clone_size: .
d_call: .
cdr3_nt: TGCGCCAGCAGCTTGGCCCGTGAGAAGGAGACCCAGTACTTC
cdr3_aa: CASSLAREKETQYF

v_call: TRBV7-3
j_call: TRBJ2-7
clone_size: .
d_call: TRBD1
cdr3_nt: TGTGCCAGCAGCCCAAGCCGGGACAGCCCCCAGTACTTC
cdr3_aa: CASSPSRDSPQYF

v_call: TRBV5-4
j_call: TRBJ2-4
clone_size: .
d_call: TRBD1
cdr3_nt: TGTGCCAGCAGCCCGGACAGGGTAGAAGTCAAAAACATTCAGTACTTC
cdr3_aa: CASSPDRVEVKNIQYF

v_call: TRBV29-1
j_call: TRBJ2-3
clone_size: .
d_call: TRBD2
cdr3_nt: TGCAGCGTTTATCGGGAGGAGCAGTATTTT
cdr3_aa: CSVYREEQYF

v_call: TRBV6-1
j_call: TRBJ2-7
clone_size: many
d_call: TRBD2
cdr3_nt: TGTGCCAGCCAAGCGGGAGAGTACTACGAGCAGTACTTC
cdr3_aa: CASQAGEYYEQYF

v_call: TRBV4-3
j_call: TRBJ1-2
clone_size: many
d_call: TRBD1
cdr3_nt: TGCGCCAGCAGCCAGGGACAGGGCGACTCCTATGGCTACACCTTC
cdr3_aa: CASSQGQGDSYGYTF

v_call: TRBV9
j_call: TRBJ2-1
clone_size: many
d_call: .
cdr3_nt: TGTGCCAGCAGCGTCAAGCAGTACAATGAGCAGTTCTTC
cdr3_aa: CASSVKQYNEQFF

v_call: TRBV7-2
j_call: TRBJ1-1
clone_size: few
d_call: TRBD1
cdr3_nt: TGTGCCAGCAGCTGGCGACAGGGCTCTGTAAAAGCTTTCTTT
cdr3_aa: CASSWRQGSVKAFF

v_call: TRBV30
j_call: TRBJ2-1
clone_size: many
d_call: .
cdr3_nt: TGTGCCTGGAGTCCGGACTGGGGCAGCGAGCAGTTCTTC
cdr3_aa: CAWSPDWGSEQFF

v_call: TRBV5-6
j_call: TRBJ2-5
clone_size: .
d_call: TRBD1
cdr3_nt: TGTGCCAGCGCCAGGGGGCCAGAGACCCAGTACTTC
cdr3_aa: CASARGPETQYF

v_call: TRBV27
j_call: TRBJ2-4
clone_size: .
d_call: .
cdr3_nt: TGTGCCAGCAGCCCCAGCCGGGCGCGAAACATTCAGTACTTC
cdr3_aa: CASSPSRARNIQYF

v_call: TRBV6-6
j_call: TRBJ2-7
clone_size: few
d_call: TRBD2
cdr3_nt: TGTGCCAGCAGTCCTAAACTAGCGGGACTCTACGAGCAGTACTTC
cdr3_aa: CASSPKLAGLYEQYF

v_call: TRBV10-3
j_call: TRBJ2-6
clone_size: .
d_call: .
cdr3_nt: TGTGCCATTTGGGAGAGCTCTGGGGCCAACGTCCTGACTTTC
cdr3_aa: CAIWESSGANVLTF

v_call: TRBV28
j_call: TRBJ2-2
clone_size: .
d_call: TRBD2
cdr3_nt: TGTGCCAGCAGTTTATCGGCTAGCGGGAGGGCCACCGGGGAGCTGTTTTTT
cdr3_aa: CASSLSASGRATGELFF

v_call: TRBV28
j_call: TRBJ1-5
clone_size: few
d_call: .
cdr3_nt: TGTGCCAGCAGGGCAAGTGGTGGAAATCAGCCCCAGCATTTT
cdr3_aa: CASRASGGNQPQHF

v_call: TRBV9
j_call: TRBJ2-2
clone_size: .
d_call: .
cdr3_nt: TGTGCCAGCAGCGTATTCGGGGCCAACACCGGGGAGCTGTTTTTT
cdr3_aa: CASSVFGANTGELFF

v_call: TRBV10-3
j_call: TRBJ2-5
clone_size: .
d_call: .
cdr3_nt: TGTGCCATCAGTGAAGGAAGGACAGAGACCCAGTACTTC
cdr3_aa: CAISEGRTETQYF

v_call: TRBV29-1
j_call: TRBJ1-1
clone_size: many
d_call: .
cdr3_nt: TGCAGCGTTGATCTGGGAAACATGAACACTGAAGCTTTCTTT
cdr3_aa: CSVDLGNMNTEAFF

v_call: TRBV6-6
j_call: TRBJ1-5
clone_size: .
d_call: .
cdr3_nt: TGTGCCAGCCGACCGCGGTTAATGCGGCCCCAGCATTTT
cdr3_aa: CASRPRLMRPQHF

v_call: TRBV4-1
j_call: TRBJ2-7
clone_size: .
d_call: TRBD1
cdr3_nt: TGCGCCAGCAGCCAGTACCTCCGGGACAGGGCCATTGACGAGCAGTACTTC
cdr3_aa: CASSQYLRDRAIDEQYF

v_call: TRBV23-1
j_call: TRBJ2-6
clone_size: many
d_call: TRBD1
cdr3_nt: TGCGCCAGCAGCCCTGCTAGGGGGCGTGGGGCCAACGTCCTGACTTTC
cdr3_aa: CASSPARGRGANVLTF

v_call: TRBV25-1
j_call: TRBJ1-5
clone_size: .
d_call: .
cdr3_nt: TGTGCCAGCAGCCCCGGGCCGGGACCTTGGGAAGGCAATCAGCCCCAGCATTTT
cdr3_aa: CASSPGPGPWEGNQPQHF

v_call: TRBV7-3
j_call: TRBJ2-5
clone_size: .
d_call: .
cdr3_nt: TGTGCCAGCAGTACTATTAGTCAGGAGACCCAGTACTTC
cdr3_aa: CASSTISQETQYF

v_call: TRBV6-5
j_call: TRBJ2-7
clone_size: .
d_call: TRBD2
cdr3_nt: TGTGCCAGCCGTACCCGCGGGAGGCTCTACGAGCAGTACTTC
cdr3_aa: CASRTRGRLYEQYF

v_call: TRBV7-9
j_call: TRBJ2-7
clone_size: many
d_call: .
cdr3_nt: TGTGCCAGCAGCTCCAGGACACCCTACGAGCAGTACTTC
cdr3_aa: CASSSRTPYEQYF

v_call: TRBV5-1
j_call: TRBJ1-5
clone_size: many
d_call: .
cdr3_nt: TGCGCCAGCAGCTTGGATGGACCATTCACGACCCAGCATTTT
cdr3_aa: CASSLDGPFTTQHF

v_call: TRBV5-4
j_call: TRBJ2-3
clone_size: many
d_call: TRBD1
cdr3_nt: TGTGCCAGCAGCTTGGGGGACAGAAGCACAGATACGCAGTATTTT
cdr3_aa: CASSLGDRSTDTQYF

v_call: TRBV7-2
j_call: TRBJ2-1
clone_size: .
d_call: .
cdr3_nt: TGTGCAAGCCCCAATGAGCAGTTCTTC
cdr3_aa: CASPNEQFF

v_call: TRBV27
j_call: TRBJ2-5
clone_size: .
d_call: .
cdr3_nt: TGTGCCAGCAGTTTATGGGACCAAGAGACCCAGTACTTC
cdr3_aa: CASSLWDQETQYF

v_call: TRBV30
j_call: TRBJ2-1
clone_size: once
d_call: TRBD2
cdr3_nt: TGTGCCTGGAGCAGACTAGCGACCTCCTACAATGAGCAGTTCTTC
cdr3_aa: CAWSRLATSYNEQFF

v_call: TRBV9
j_call: TRBJ1-1
clone_size: many
d_call: .
cdr3_nt: TGTGCCAGCAGCTCCGGGACCTGGGCCACTGAAGCTTTCTTT
cdr3_aa: CASSSGTWATEAFF

v_call: TRBV28
j_call: TRBJ1-2
clone_size: once
d_call: .
cdr3_nt: TGTGCCAGCCACCCTCCGGGGGGGGACGATGGCTACACCTTC
cdr3_aa: CASHPPGGDDGYTF

v_call: TRBV9
j_call: TRBJ1-1
clone_size: few
d_call: .
cdr3_nt: TGTGCCAGCAGCGCCCCCAGTGCTGAAGCTTTCTTT
cdr3_aa: CASSAPSAEAFF

v_call: TRBV27
j_call: TRBJ1-2
clone_size: .
d_call: .
cdr3_nt: TGTGCCAGCAGGCAATTGGTCAATCGGGGTTTGTATGGCTACACCTTC
cdr3_aa: CASRQLVNRGLYGYTF

v_call: TRBV2
j_call: TRBJ1-5
clone_size: many
d_call: TRBD1
cdr3_nt: TGTGCCAGCATGTCTATAGGGGGCCGACAGCCCCAGCATTTT
cdr3_aa: CASMSIGGRQPQHF

v_call: TRBV5-1
j_call: TRBJ1-1
clone_size: many
d_call: .
cdr3_nt: TGCGCCAGCAGCCTACAGGGCACTGAAGCTTTCTTT
cdr3_aa: CASSLQGTEAFF

v_call: TRBV6-6
j_call: TRBJ1-2
clone_size: once
d_call: .
cdr3_nt: TGTGCCAGCACCCTCCGGGGGACGGGCCTAAGCTGTGGCTACACCTTC
cdr3_aa: CASTLRGTGLSCGYTF

v_call: TRBV6-1
j_call: TRBJ2-7
clone_size: once
d_call: TRBD1
cdr3_nt: TGTGCCAGCAGAACACAGGGGGAGGACGAGCAGTACTTC
cdr3_aa: CASRTQGEDEQYF

v_call: TRBV25-1
j_call: TRBJ2-7
clone_size: few
d_call: .
cdr3_nt: TGTGCCAGCAGAATGACCGGGACTGGCGCCTACGAGCAGTACTTC
cdr3_aa: CASRMTGTGAYEQYF

v_call: TRBV30
j_call: TRBJ2-2
clone_size: many
d_call: TRBD2
cdr3_nt: TGTGCCTGGAAGGTTAGCGGGAGCTTGGACACCGGGGAGCTGTTTTTT
cdr3_aa: CAWKVSGSLDTGELFF

v_call: TRBV19
j_call: TRBJ2-5
clone_size: .
d_call: TRBD2
cdr3_nt: TGTGCCAGTAGTACACGGACTAGCGGGAGAGTGGAGACCCAGTACTTC
cdr3_aa: CASSTRTSGRVETQYF

v_call: TRBV28
j_call: TRBJ2-7
clone_size: .
d_call: TRBD2
cdr3_nt: TGTGCCAGCCGGCCCGGACTAGCGGGACACGAGCAGTACTTC
cdr3_aa: CASRPGLAGHEQYF

v_call: TRBV27
j_call: TRBJ2-7
clone_size: many
d_call: .
cdr3_nt: TGTGCCAGCAGTTACTACCCCCCGGCGCAAGCAGCCTACGAGCAGTACTTC
cdr3_aa: CASSYYPPAQAAYEQYF